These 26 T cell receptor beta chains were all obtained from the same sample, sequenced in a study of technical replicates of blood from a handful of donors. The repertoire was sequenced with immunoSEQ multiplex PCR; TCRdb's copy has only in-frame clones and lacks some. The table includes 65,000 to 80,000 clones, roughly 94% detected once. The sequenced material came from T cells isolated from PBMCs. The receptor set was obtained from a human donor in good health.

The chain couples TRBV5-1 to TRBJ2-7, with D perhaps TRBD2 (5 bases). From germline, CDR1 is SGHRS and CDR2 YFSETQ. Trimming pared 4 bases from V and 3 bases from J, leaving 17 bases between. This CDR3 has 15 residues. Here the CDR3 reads CASSPSGAEVYEQYF. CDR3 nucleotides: TGCGCCAGCAGCCCCAGCGGAGCGGAAGTCTACGAGCAGTACTTC.

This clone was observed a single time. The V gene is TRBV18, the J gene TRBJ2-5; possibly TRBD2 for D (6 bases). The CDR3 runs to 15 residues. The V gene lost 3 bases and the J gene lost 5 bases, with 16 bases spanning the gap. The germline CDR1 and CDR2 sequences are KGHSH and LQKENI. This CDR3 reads CASSPRGGGPETQYF. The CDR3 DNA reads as TGTGCCAGCTCACCTCGGGGAGGAGGGCCTGAGACCCAGTACTTC.

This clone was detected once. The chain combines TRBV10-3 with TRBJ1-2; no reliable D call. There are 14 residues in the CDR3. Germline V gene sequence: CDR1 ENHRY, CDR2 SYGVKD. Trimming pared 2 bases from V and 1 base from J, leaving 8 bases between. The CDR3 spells CAISESEVNYGYTF. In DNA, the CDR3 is TGTGCCATCAGTGAGAGCGAGGTTAACTATGGCTACACCTTC.

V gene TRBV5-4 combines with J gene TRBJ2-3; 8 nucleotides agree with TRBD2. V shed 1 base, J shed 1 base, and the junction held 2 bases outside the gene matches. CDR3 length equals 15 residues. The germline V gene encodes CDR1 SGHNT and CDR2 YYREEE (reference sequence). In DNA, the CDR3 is TGTGCCAGCAGCTTGTTACTAGCGGGCACAGATACGCAGTATTTT. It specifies CASSLLLAGTDTQYF.

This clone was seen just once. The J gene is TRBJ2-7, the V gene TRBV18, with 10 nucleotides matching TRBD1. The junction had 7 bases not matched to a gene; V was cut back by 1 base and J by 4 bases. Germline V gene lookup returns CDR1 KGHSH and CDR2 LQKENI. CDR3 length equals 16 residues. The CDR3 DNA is TGTGCCAGCTCACCACGATTGTCGGGACAGGGGTACGAGCAGTACTTC. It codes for CASSPRLSGQGYEQYF.

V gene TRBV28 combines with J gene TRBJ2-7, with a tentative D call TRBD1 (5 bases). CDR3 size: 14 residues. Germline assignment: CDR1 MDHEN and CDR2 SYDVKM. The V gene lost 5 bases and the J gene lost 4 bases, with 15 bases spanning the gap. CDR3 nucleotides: TGTGCCAGCAGTCTCCAGGGCGTGAGGTACGAGCAGTACTTC. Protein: CASSLQGVRYEQYF.

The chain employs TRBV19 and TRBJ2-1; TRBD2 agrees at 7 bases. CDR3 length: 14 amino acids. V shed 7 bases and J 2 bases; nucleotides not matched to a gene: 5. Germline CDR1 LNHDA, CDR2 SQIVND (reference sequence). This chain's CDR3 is CASTGRGTYNEQFF. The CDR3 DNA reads TGTGCCAGTACCGGGCGGGGGACCTACAATGAGCAGTTCTTC.

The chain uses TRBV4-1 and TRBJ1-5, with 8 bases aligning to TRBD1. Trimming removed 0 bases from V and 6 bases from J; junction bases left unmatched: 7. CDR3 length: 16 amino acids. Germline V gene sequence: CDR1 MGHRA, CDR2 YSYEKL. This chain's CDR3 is CASSQDQRQGPQPQHF. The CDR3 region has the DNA TGCGCCAGCAGCCAAGATCAGAGACAGGGGCCTCAGCCCCAGCATTTT.

CDR3 nucleotides: TGTGCCAGCAGCGTCCTCAGCGGGAGGGCCGGCGGGGAGCTGTTTTTT. Amino acids: CASSVLSGRAGGELFF. The chain joins TRBV2 to TRBJ2-2, with 10 bases fitting TRBD2. V was pared by 6 bases and J by 7 bases, with 11 bases of the junction left unmatched. The CDR3 extends over 16 amino acids. Per germline, CDR1 SNHLY and CDR2 FYNNEI.

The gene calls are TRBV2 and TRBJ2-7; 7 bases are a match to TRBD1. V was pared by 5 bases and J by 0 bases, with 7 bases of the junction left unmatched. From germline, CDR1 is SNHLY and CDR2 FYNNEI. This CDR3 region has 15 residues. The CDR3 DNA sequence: TGTGCCAGCAGTTCCTACAGGGGAAGCTCCTACGAGCAGTACTTC. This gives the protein CASSSYRGSSYEQYF.

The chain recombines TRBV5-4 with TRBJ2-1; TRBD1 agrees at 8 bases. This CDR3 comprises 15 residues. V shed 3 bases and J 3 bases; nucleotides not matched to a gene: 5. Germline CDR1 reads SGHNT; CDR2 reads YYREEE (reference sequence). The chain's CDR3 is CASSSGTGFYNEQFF. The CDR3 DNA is TGTGCCAGCAGCTCCGGGACAGGATTCTACAATGAGCAGTTCTTC.

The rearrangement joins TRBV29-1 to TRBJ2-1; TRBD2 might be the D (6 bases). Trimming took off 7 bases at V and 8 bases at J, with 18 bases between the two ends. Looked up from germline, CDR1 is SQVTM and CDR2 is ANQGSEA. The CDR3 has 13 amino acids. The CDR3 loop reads CSALAVGLDEQFF. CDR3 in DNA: TGCAGCGCTTTAGCGGTGGGTTTAGATGAGCAGTTCTTC.

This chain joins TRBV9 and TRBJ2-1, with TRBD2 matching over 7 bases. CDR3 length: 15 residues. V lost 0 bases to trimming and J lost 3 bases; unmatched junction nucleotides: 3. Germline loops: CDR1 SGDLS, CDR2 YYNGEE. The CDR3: CASSVASGFYNEQFF. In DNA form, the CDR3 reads TGTGCCAGCAGCGTAGCTAGCGGATTCTACAATGAGCAGTTCTTC.

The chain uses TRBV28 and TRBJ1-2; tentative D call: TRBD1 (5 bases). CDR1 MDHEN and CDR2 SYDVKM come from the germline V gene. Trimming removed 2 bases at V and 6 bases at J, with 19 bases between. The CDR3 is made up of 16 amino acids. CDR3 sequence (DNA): TGTGCCAGCAGTTTAAAGGCAAGGGGCCGCCTAGATGGCTACACCTTC. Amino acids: CASSLKARGRLDGYTF.

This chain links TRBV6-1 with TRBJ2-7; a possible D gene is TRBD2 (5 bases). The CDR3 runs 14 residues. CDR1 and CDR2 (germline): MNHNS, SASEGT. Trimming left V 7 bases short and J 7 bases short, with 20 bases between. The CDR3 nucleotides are TGTGCCAGCACGTCTGAGGGCGGACCTACGGAGCAGTACTTC. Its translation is CASTSEGGPTEQYF.

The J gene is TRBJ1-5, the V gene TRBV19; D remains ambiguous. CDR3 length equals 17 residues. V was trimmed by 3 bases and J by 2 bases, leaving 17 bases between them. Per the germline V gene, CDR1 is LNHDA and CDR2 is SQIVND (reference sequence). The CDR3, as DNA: TGTGCCAGTAGTATCTCCGGGAGGCGGTATGGCAATCAGCCCCAGCATTTT. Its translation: CASSISGRRYGNQPQHF.

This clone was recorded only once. As DNA, the CDR3 is TGTGCCATCAGCGTGACAGGACATCTTACCTTAGAGCAGTTCTTC. Translating it yields CAISVTGHLTLEQFF. The gene calls are TRBV10-3 and TRBJ2-1, with D maybe TRBD1 (6 bases). Germline CDR1 ENHRY, CDR2 SYGVKD. Deletions cut 6 bases from V and 10 bases from J, with 22 bases between. The CDR3 consists of 15 residues.

The CDR3 DNA reads as TGTGCCAGCAGGCAGGACTACCAAGCCGAGCAGTACTTC. Residues: CASRQDYQAEQYF. V usage is TRBV2 and J usage is TRBJ2-7; D is perhaps TRBD2 (6 bases). V lost 6 bases and J lost 6, with 15 bases in between. CDR3 size: 13 residues. CDR1 and CDR2 from the germline V gene are SNHLY and FYNNEI.

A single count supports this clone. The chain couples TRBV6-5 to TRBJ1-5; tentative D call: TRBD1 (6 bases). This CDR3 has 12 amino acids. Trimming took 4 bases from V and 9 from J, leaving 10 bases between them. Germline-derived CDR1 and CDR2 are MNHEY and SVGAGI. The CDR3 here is CASSFGGGPQHF. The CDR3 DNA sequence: TGTGCCAGCAGTTTTGGGGGCGGGCCCCAGCATTTT.

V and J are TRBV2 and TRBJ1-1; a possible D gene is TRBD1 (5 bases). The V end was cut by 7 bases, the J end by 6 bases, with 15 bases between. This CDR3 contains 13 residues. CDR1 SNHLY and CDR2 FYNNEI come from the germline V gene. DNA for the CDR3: TGTGCCAGCATAGAAAGGGGATGGCCTGAAGCTTTCTTT. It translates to CASIERGWPEAFF.

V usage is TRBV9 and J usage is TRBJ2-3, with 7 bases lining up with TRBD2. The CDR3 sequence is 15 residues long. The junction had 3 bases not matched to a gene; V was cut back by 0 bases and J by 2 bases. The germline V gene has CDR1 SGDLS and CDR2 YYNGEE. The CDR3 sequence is CASSVGGGDTDTQYF. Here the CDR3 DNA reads TGTGCCAGCAGCGTAGGTGGGGGGGACACAGATACGCAGTATTTT. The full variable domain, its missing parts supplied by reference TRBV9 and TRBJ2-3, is DSGVTQTPKHLITATGQRVTLRCSPRSGDLSVYWYQQSLDQGLQFLIQYYNGEERAKGNILERFSAQQFPDLHSELNLSSLELGDSALYFCASSVGGGDTDTQYFGPGTRLTVL.

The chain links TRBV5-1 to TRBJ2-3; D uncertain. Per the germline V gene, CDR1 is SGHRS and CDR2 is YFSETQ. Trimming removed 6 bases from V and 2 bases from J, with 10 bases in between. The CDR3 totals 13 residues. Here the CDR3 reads CASTSTDTDTQYF. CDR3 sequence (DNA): TGCGCCAGCACCTCCACTGACACAGATACGCAGTATTTT.

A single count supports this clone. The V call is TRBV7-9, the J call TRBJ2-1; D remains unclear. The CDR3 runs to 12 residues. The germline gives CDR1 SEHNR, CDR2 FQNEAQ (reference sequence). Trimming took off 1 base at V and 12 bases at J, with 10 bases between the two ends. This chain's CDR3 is CASSLDRRLQFF. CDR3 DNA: TGTGCCAGCAGCTTAGATAGGCGGTTGCAGTTCTTC.

CDR3 nucleotides: TGTGCCAGCAGTGGAACCGGGACTAGTTACTACGAGCAGTACTTC. Translated, it gives CASSGTGTSYYEQYF. The J gene is TRBJ2-7, the V gene TRBV6-6; TRBD2 aligns across 8 bases. The CDR3 runs 15 residues. CDR1 is MNHNY and CDR2 is SVGAGI in the germline V gene (reference sequence). J was trimmed by 3 bases and V by 5 bases; bases with no gene match: 9.

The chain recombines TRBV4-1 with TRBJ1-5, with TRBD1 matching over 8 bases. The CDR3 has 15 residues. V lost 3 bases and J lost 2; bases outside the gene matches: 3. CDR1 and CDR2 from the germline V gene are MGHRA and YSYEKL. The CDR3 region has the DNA TGCGCCAGCAGCCACGGACAGGGCGGCAATCAGCCCCAGCATTTT. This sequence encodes CASSHGQGGNQPQHF.

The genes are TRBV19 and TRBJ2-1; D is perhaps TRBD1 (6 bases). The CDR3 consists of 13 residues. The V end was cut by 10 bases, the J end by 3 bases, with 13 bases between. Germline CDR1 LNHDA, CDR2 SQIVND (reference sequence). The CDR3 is CATPTGSYNEQFF. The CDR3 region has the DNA TGTGCCACCCCGACAGGCAGCTACAATGAGCAGTTCTTC.